This T cell receptor (beta chain) was captured in a study of blood T cells in healthy people across ages. About this clonotype itself: What it binds is not known.

A J-beta primer mix and a sample-barcoded 5' primer were used in a second PCR of about 6 to 12 cycles. From the 5' RACE reads, TCRdb called clonotypes with MiXCR, one entry per CDR3 protein. The profile shows roughly 700,000 distinct CDR3 sequences, around half of them singletons. This CDR3 comprises 15 residues. Germline assignment: CDR1 SGHDT and CDR2 YYEEEE. V lost 0 bases, J lost 1 base, and 5 bases lay in between. Regarding the study as a whole: Estimated diversity, derived from one million T cells, was regarded as an underestimate. Leaving the PBMCs unsorted stopped any conclusive comparison of naive versus antigen-experienced cells.

The chain has TRBV5-6 and TRBJ1-6; D gene ambiguous. The sequencing input was blood. This clonotype was obtained from a woman aged 55-70 years in good health. The CDR3 DNA reads as TGTGCCAGCAGCTTGGGGCGGTCCTATAATTCACCCCTCCACTTT. Encoded protein: CASSLGRSYNSPLHF. Full variable domain (rest looked up from reference TRBV5-6 and TRBJ1-6): DAGVTQSPTHLIKTRGQQVTLRCSPKSGHDTVSWYQQALGQGPQFIFQYYEEEERQRGNFPDRFSGHQFPNYSSELNVNALLLGDSALYLCASSLGRSYNSPLHFGNGTRLTVT.